The next 2 T cell receptor beta chains were all read from a single sample in a study of PD-1 blockade in classical Hodgkin lymphoma. Time point reported: cycle 4 day 1 (C4D1), after 6 weeks of nivolumab. Every patient relapsed after autologous stem cell transplantation, and brentuximab vedotin exposure varied. Profiled with immunoSEQ multiplex PCR; TCRdb holds only in-frame clones, not every one. The table lists 20,000 to 25,000 clones, about 70% of them singletons. This sample comprised peripheral blood mononuclear cells (PBMCs), obtained before the fourth cycle of nivolumab. These receptors were taken from a human donor with classical Hodgkin lymphoma.

The gene calls are TRBV6-4 and TRBJ2-1; 8 bases agree with TRBD2. The CDR3 totals 15 residues. V trimming: 4 bases; J trimming: 7 bases; junction bases outside the gene matches: 9. Germline CDR1 reads MRHNA; CDR2 reads SNTAGT. CDR3 nucleotides: TGTGCCAGCAGTGGTAGTCTAGCGGGCAGTAATGAGCAGTTCTTC. Protein product: CASSGSLAGSNEQFF.

A word on this clone: The germline gene is not matched at one end of the junction; a read error may be the cause. The chain links TRBV2 to TRBJ2-2, with a tentative D call TRBD2 (6 bases). Germline CDR1 and CDR2: SNHLY and FYNNEI. There are 13 residues in the CDR3. CDR3: CASSELSGGKLFF. Written as DNA, the CDR3 is TGTGCCAGCAGTGAGTTGTCAGGCGGGAAGCTGTTTTTT.